Shown below are 30 T cell receptor beta chains from a single sample sequenced in a study of graft-versus-host responses after intestinal transplantation. Repertoires were generated with immunoSEQ multiplex PCR, while TCRdb's copy carries only in-frame clones and drops some. Of roughly 80,000 clones in the sample, roughly 90% were seen once. Sequencing used PBMCs, obtained 98 days after intestinal transplantation. These receptor sequences come from a human patient who received an intestinal transplant, so some T cells may come from the graft donor.

This clone has just a few counts. V is TRBV6-4 and J is TRBJ2-7; 14 bases match TRBD2. The CDR3 loop spans 14 amino acids. The germline CDR1 and CDR2 sequences are MRHNA and SNTAGT. V shed 2 bases, J shed 6 bases, and the junction held 0 bases outside the gene matches. The CDR3 sequence: CASSDGTSGSEQYF. CDR3 coding DNA: TGTGCCAGCAGTGACGGGACTAGCGGGAGCGAGCAGTACTTC.

The rearrangement joins TRBV6-5 to TRBJ1-2, with TRBD1 matching 10 bases. The CDR3 has 14 residues. CDR1 is MNHEY, CDR2 SVGAGI, per germline. V shed 5 bases, J shed 5 bases, and the junction held 5 bases outside the gene matches. The DNA for the CDR3 is TGTGCCAGCAGTGGCTTGGGACAGGGGTATGGCTACACCTTC. It specifies CASSGLGQGYGYTF.

For this clone: Other nucleotide sequences from this sample produce the same CDR3. The V call is TRBV6-1, the J call TRBJ1-1; D not resolved. The germline V gene encodes CDR1 MNHNS and CDR2 SASEGT. The CDR3 sequence is 13 residues long. V lost 3 bases and J 0 bases, leaving 5 bases between the germline ends. The CDR3 bases are TGTGCCAGCAGTGAGTGGGTGAACACTGAAGCTTTCTTT. Amino acids: CASSEWVNTEAFF.

The chain has TRBV7-2 and TRBJ2-3; 8 bases line up with TRBD2. CDR1 and CDR2 (germline): SGHTA, FQGNSA. Trimming removed 2 bases from V and 5 bases from J; junction bases left unmatched: 9. The CDR3 covers 16 residues. The CDR3 DNA reads TGTGCCAGCAGCTTAATGCAGCGGGGGTCCGGAGATACGCAGTATTTT. Amino acid sequence: CASSLMQRGSGDTQYF. The full variable domain, with the rest looked up from reference TRBV7-2 and TRBJ2-3, is GAGVSQSPSNKVTEKGKDVELRCDPISGHTALYWYRQSLGQGLEFLIYFQGNSAPDKSGLPSDRFSAERTGGSVSTLTIQRTQQEDSAVYLCASSLMQRGSGDTQYFGPGTRLTVL.

The chain couples TRBV6-5 to TRBJ2-7; D not resolved. Germline V gene data show CDR1 as MNHEY and CDR2 as SVGAGI. This CDR3 region has 15 residues. Trimming removed 6 bases from V and 3 bases from J, with 18 bases in between. CDR3 residues: CASSIGAENYYEQYF. In nucleotides, the CDR3 is TGTGCCAGCAGCATTGGCGCGGAGAACTACTACGAGCAGTACTTC.

The chain uses TRBV5-1 and TRBJ2-1; D is undetermined. Germline CDR1 and CDR2: SGHRS and YFSETQ. The CDR3 sequence is 14 residues long. Deletions cut 0 bases from V and 3 bases from J, with 7 bases between. CDR3 DNA sequence: TGCGCCAGCAGCTTGGAGGCAGACTACAATGAGCAGTTCTTC. It translates to CASSLEADYNEQFF.

V is TRBV6-5 and J is TRBJ1-1; the D gene is possibly TRBD1 (5 bases). Germline values: CDR1 MNHEY, CDR2 SVGAGI. V was trimmed by 3 bases and J by 8 bases, leaving 19 bases between them. This CDR3 spans 15 amino acids. In DNA, the CDR3 is TGTGCCAGCAGTTATGGAGGACACAACATCCTCGAAGCTTTCTTT. It yields the protein CASSYGGHNILEAFF.

The chain carries TRBV4-1 and TRBJ1-4; D gene unclear. Per germline, CDR1 MGHRA and CDR2 YSYEKL. V lost 2 bases and J lost 0, with 7 bases in between. The CDR3 runs 15 residues. CDR3 DNA: TGCGCCAGCAGCCAATTTGGGGCAACTAATGAAAAACTGTTTTTT. Amino acid sequence: CASSQFGATNEKLFF.

The chain recombines TRBV7-9 with TRBJ2-2; no reliable D call. CDR1 and CDR2 (germline): SEHNR, FQNEAQ (reference sequence). V was cut by 5 bases and J by 1 base, with 11 bases left in between. The CDR3 loop spans 15 amino acids. The CDR3 protein is CASSPLDGNTGELFF. The CDR3 nucleotides read TGTGCCAGCAGCCCCCTTGACGGGAACACCGGGGAGCTGTTTTTT.

This chain connects TRBV30 to TRBJ2-7; possible D gene TRBD1, 6 bases. Germline lookup yields CDR1 GTSNPN and CDR2 SVGIG (reference sequence). Trimming removed 5 bases at V and 3 bases at J, with 20 bases between. This CDR3 comprises 15 residues. The CDR3 region is CAWEPGQGTYYEQYF. The CDR3 nucleotides read TGTGCCTGGGAACCGGGACAAGGGACCTACTACGAGCAGTACTTC.

V usage is TRBV7-9 and J usage is TRBJ1-2, with a possible D match to TRBD1 (6 bases). From germline, CDR1 is SEHNR and CDR2 FQNEAQ (reference sequence). V gave up 8 bases and J gave up 2 bases, with 12 bases separating them. This CDR3 spans 13 amino acids. CDR3 coding DNA: TGTGCCAGCGAACAGGGAACCAACTATGGCTACACCTTC. Its translation: CASEQGTNYGYTF.

The V call is TRBV10-2, the J call TRBJ1-1, with a possible D match to TRBD1 (6 bases). The CDR3 totals 14 residues. Germline CDR1 WSHSY, CDR2 SAAADI. V lost 6 bases and J 0 bases, leaving 11 bases between the germline ends. The CDR3 DNA reads TGCGCCAGCAGGGGGGGCTTAATGAACACTGAAGCTTTCTTT. Protein product: CASRGGLMNTEAFF.

The chain combines TRBV5-4 with TRBJ2-1, with 7 bases identical to TRBD2. The germline gives CDR1 SGHNT, CDR2 YYREEE (reference sequence). Trimming at V came to 0 bases and at J to 3 bases, leaving 6 bases not matched to a gene. This CDR3 is 16 amino acids long. CDR3 bases: TGTGCCAGCAGCTTGGACGAGCGGGGAGACTACAATGAGCAGTTCTTC. This translates into CASSLDERGDYNEQFF.

This clone was found once. V usage is TRBV9 and J usage is TRBJ1-6, with 9 nucleotides matching TRBD1. Germline CDR1 and CDR2: SGDLS and YYNGEE. V lost 3 bases and J lost 7; bases outside the gene matches: 5. The CDR3 runs to 15 residues. The CDR3 reads CASSGATGGNSPLHF. CDR3 in DNA: TGTGCCAGCAGCGGCGCAACAGGGGGCAATTCACCCCTCCACTTT.

V gene TRBV19 combines with J gene TRBJ1-4, with D possibly TRBD1 on 5 matching bases. Germline-derived CDR1 and CDR2 are LNHDA and SQIVND (reference sequence). This CDR3 comprises 17 residues. Trimming took off 3 bases at V and 2 bases at J, with 16 bases between the two ends. The CDR3 nucleotides read TGTGCCAGTAGTATTTACTGGGGAGAGGGGACTAATGAAAAACTGTTTTTT. It specifies CASSIYWGEGTNEKLFF.

This rearrangement joins TRBV6-5 to TRBJ1-1; D not certain. Germline values: CDR1 MNHEY, CDR2 SVGAGI. Trimming took 0 bases from V and 0 from J, leaving 5 bases between them. CDR3 length: 14 residues. CDR3 region: CASSYSLVNTEAFF. In DNA, the CDR3 is TGTGCCAGCAGTTACTCGCTGGTGAACACTGAAGCTTTCTTT.

V gene TRBV7-9 combines with J gene TRBJ2-5; D possibly corresponds to TRBD2 (6 bases). The V gene's germline CDR1 is SEHNR and CDR2 FQNEAQ (reference sequence). This CDR3 is built from 14 residues. V was pared by 6 bases and J by 5 bases, with 16 bases between. The CDR3 reads CASRLKGGEETQYF. CDR3 nucleotide sequence: TGTGCCAGCAGGTTAAAGGGAGGAGAGGAGACCCAGTACTTC. Supplemented by reference TRBV7-9 and TRBJ2-5, the full variable domain reads DTGVSQNPRHKITKRGQNVTFRCDPISEHNRLYWYRQTLGQGPEFLTYFQNEAQLEKSRLLSDRFSAERPKGSFSTLEIQRTEQGDSAMYLCASRLKGGEETQYFGPGTRLLVL.

The CDR3 sequence is CASSQSGGPANYGYTF. The CDR3 coding sequence is TGCGCCAGCAGCCAATCGGGGGGCCCCGCTAACTATGGCTACACCTTC. This chain links TRBV4-1 with TRBJ1-2; TRBD1 is a possible D gene (6 bases). The length of the CDR3 is 16 residues. The ends were cut back, 2 bases at V and 0 bases at J, with 13 bases in the middle. The germline V gene has CDR1 MGHRA and CDR2 YSYEKL.

The rearrangement uses TRBV7-2 and TRBJ2-2, with 7 bases lining up with TRBD2. The CDR3 spans 13 residues. Germline lookup yields CDR1 SGHTA and CDR2 FQGNSA. Trimming at V came to 6 bases and at J to 5 bases, leaving 3 bases not matched to a gene. The chain's CDR3 is CASSQLATGELFF. CDR3 sequence (DNA): TGTGCCAGCAGTCAACTAGCGACCGGGGAGCTGTTTTTT.

This clone was observed a single time. The chain links TRBV9 to TRBJ2-4; a possible D gene is TRBD1 (5 bases). The germline V gene encodes CDR1 SGDLS and CDR2 YYNGEE. V was pared by 0 bases and J by 3 bases, with 13 bases between. This CDR3 has 16 amino acids. The CDR3 DNA is TGTGCCAGCAGCGTAGCCCCACAGGTTGACAAAAACATTCAGTACTTC. Its protein product is CASSVAPQVDKNIQYF.

The chain employs TRBV28 and TRBJ2-1; TRBD2 matches 8 bases. Trimming at V came to 3 bases and at J to 8 bases, leaving 6 bases not matched to a gene. This CDR3 region has 14 residues. In germline, CDR1 is MDHEN, CDR2 SYDVKM. In nucleotides, the CDR3 is TGTGCCAGCAGTTTTGGTGGACTAGCTGATGAGCAGTTCTTC. It yields the protein CASSFGGLADEQFF.

This clone was counted a few times. The chain joins TRBV7-2 to TRBJ2-7, with D perhaps matching TRBD1 (7 bases). The germline V and J ends were trimmed by 4 bases and 3 bases, with 10 bases remaining between them. CDR1 is SGHTA, CDR2 FQGNSA, per germline. The CDR3 contains 13 residues. The CDR3 DNA is TGTGCCAGCAGCTCCAGGGGGGTCTACGAGCAGTACTTC. Translation gives CASSSRGVYEQYF.

In this sample, this clone turned up once. The rearrangement uses TRBV7-8 and TRBJ2-5; no reliable D call. With 5 bases removed from V and 3 bases from J, the gap between germline ends came to 16 bases. The CDR3 has 15 residues. Germline assignment: CDR1 SGHVS and CDR2 FQNEAQ. The CDR3 DNA is TGTGCCAGCAGCCACGGGTCTACATCGGAAGAGACCCAGTACTTC. It yields the protein CASSHGSTSEETQYF.

The chain links TRBV15 to TRBJ1-1; the D gene is possibly TRBD1 (5 bases). There are 14 residues in the CDR3. Trimming took off 3 bases at V and 7 bases at J, with 15 bases between the two ends. Looked up from germline, CDR1 is LNHNV and CDR2 is YYDKDF (reference sequence). This CDR3 reads CATSRGGATVEAFF. In nucleotides, the CDR3 is TGTGCCACCAGCAGGGGAGGGGCTACAGTTGAAGCTTTCTTT.

The gene calls are TRBV5-4 and TRBJ2-7; D unclear. V was trimmed by 0 bases and J by 3 bases, leaving 13 bases between them. CDR3 size: 15 residues. Germline lookup yields CDR1 SGHNT and CDR2 YYREEE (reference sequence). The CDR3 region has the DNA TGTGCCAGCAGCTTGGGGCCGTCCTCCCTCTACGAGCAGTACTTC. It yields the protein CASSLGPSSLYEQYF.

The rearrangement links TRBV6-5 to TRBJ1-1; 7 bases are a match to TRBD1. J was trimmed by 3 bases and V by 6 bases; bases with no gene match: 7. The CDR3 is made up of 14 amino acids. Germline CDR1 reads MNHEY; CDR2 reads SVGAGI. The CDR3 reads CASSQGQVHTEAFF. For the CDR3, the DNA is TGTGCCAGCAGCCAAGGACAGGTCCACACTGAAGCTTTCTTT.

CDR3 protein: CASSIGGSTGELFF. The CDR3 DNA follows: TGTGCCAGTAGTATCGGGGGATCCACCGGGGAGCTGTTTTTT. The chain couples TRBV19 to TRBJ2-2, with D perhaps matching TRBD2 (6 bases). CDR3 size: 14 residues. CDR1 is LNHDA, CDR2 SQIVND, per germline (reference sequence). V shed 3 bases and J shed 4 bases, with 9 bases lying between them.

The chain is built from TRBV6-5 and TRBJ2-7; D is unclear. Germline V gives CDR1 MNHEY, CDR2 SVGAGI. The ends were cut back, 6 bases at V and 3 bases at J, with 18 bases in the middle. CDR3 length equals 15 residues. CDR3 nucleotide sequence: TGTGCCAGCAGACCCCCAGACCTAGGATTCTACGAGCAGTACTTC. Translated: CASRPPDLGFYEQYF.

The chain employs TRBV6-5 and TRBJ2-1; 12 bases agree with TRBD2. CDR1 and CDR2 from the germline V gene are MNHEY and SVGAGI. The ends lost 5 bases at V and 4 bases at J; junction bases unmatched: 3. The CDR3 runs to 15 residues. CDR3 sequence: CASSLLAGGYNEQFF. CDR3 in DNA: TGTGCCAGCAGTCTACTAGCGGGAGGATACAATGAGCAGTTCTTC.

To note about this clone: The identical CDR3 is also encoded by other nucleotide sequences in the sample. This chain connects TRBV6-5 to TRBJ2-5; D not certain. The V and J ends lost 0 bases and 0 bases respectively, with 5 bases between them. Germline V gives CDR1 MNHEY, CDR2 SVGAGI. The CDR3 is made up of 14 amino acids. This CDR3 reads CASSYSPYQETQYF. CDR3 nucleotide sequence: TGTGCCAGCAGTTACTCCCCGTACCAAGAGACCCAGTACTTC.